The TCR beta chain described here comes from a study of blood T cell repertoires in COVID-19 (dated by TCRdb to 2018 to 2020). In the study overall: Collaborator samples came from the United States, Italy and Spain and covered acute and convalescent phases of COVID-19. Subjects who had been exposed to COVID-19, were actively infected with it, or had recovered from it provided the deeply sampled blood TCRbeta repertoires that made up the dataset. A freely available public database, intended as a resource for researchers studying the immune response to SARS-CoV-2, is where the repertoires were released. The samples were drawn from two sources: the first 160 participants of the ongoing ImmuneRACE study, and 1,000 to 1,500 subjects contributed by 6 global collaborators. The sample metadata nearly always contained a de-identified subject ID, COVID-19 status, age in years and sex. HLA class I and class II types, where available, came from metadata supplied by the sample provider rather than from assay-based typing. The material from the prospective study consisted of cDNA or gDNA derived from T cells, B-cell-depleted T cells, or PBMCs. Beyond this particular receptor, the publication reports: Clinical and demographic metadata were provided uncurated, with the amount varying by source and participant.

Enrolling through a virtual design, the prospective study's participants ranged in age from roughly 18 to 95 years and lived across around 25 United States geographic areas. In the prospective study, participants were assigned to cohorts based on the clinical history participants reported in a screening survey and a study questionnaire. Mobile phlebotomists in the prospective study collected whole blood, serum and a nasopharyngeal or oropharyngeal swab from every participant. Participants in the prospective study had the option to provide additional blood draws and questionnaires over an approximately 2-month period. Before DNA extraction, blood samples from the prospective study were shipped at room temperature or frozen. Taken from cysteine to phenylalanine, the CDR3 has 14 residues. Only the CDR3 part of the read is kept: 42 bases, read in frame from the first base. The germline V gene specifies SQVTM as CDR1 and ANQGSEA as CDR2. V has 8 bases trimmed and J has 7 bases trimmed; junction bases matching no gene number 9.

TCRbeta CDR3 regions were amplified from genomic DNA using the immunoSEQ Assay, a bias-controlled multiplex PCR. The study's processing was this. The number of nucleated cells in each sample was estimated by amplification of reference gene primers within the assay. To quantify the absolute abundance of each unique TCRbeta CDR3 rearrangement, sequence reads were collapsed and filtered. For each sample, productive Simpson clonality was calculated as the square root of Simpson's diversity index over productive rearrangements. In TCRdb, the immuneACCESS table is reduced to in-frame sequences with V and J assigned. These tables do not hold every clone; where another copy was compared, an unresolved V gene accounts for under half, and the others remain unexplained. Clonal size and the V and J genes are those of that table, whereas D and trimming came from the DNA. The sample contains about 210,000 clones, approximately 81% of them found a single time. The ten largest clones represent more than 8.5% of the sample.

Of note for this clone: It has no known antigen specificity. There are no base qualities to consult, and no much larger clone falls within one base.

Recombination linked TRBV29-1 to TRBJ2-4, with 12 bases matching TRBD2. This clonotype originated in a woman between 45 and 65 years old with acute COVID-19. The sequenced material came from PBMCs or T cells enriched from blood (not recorded which). The base sequence is TGCAGCCGCGCTAGCGGGGGGGCCAGCAACATTCAGTACTTC. It is translated as CSRASGGASNIQYF.